This TCR beta chain emerged from a study of blood T cell repertoires in COVID-19. Looking at the study overall: The analysed material was cDNA or gDNA that came from T cells, B-cell-depleted T cells, or PBMCs.

The CDR3 sequence is 12 residues long. Germline CDR1 and CDR2: MGHRA and YSYEKL. The germline V and J ends were trimmed by 1 base and 5 bases, with 5 bases remaining between them. Authors' data handling: Nucleated cell counts were estimated from reference gene primer amplification. Assay: immunoSEQ multiplex PCR; the TCRdb copy retains only in-frame clones and omits some. The V and J calls and clone size are taken from that table; D and trimming were inferred from the DNA. The sample carries roughly 97,000 clones, about 80% recorded once. The source material was peripheral blood. This receptor was identified in a man aged 65 to 85 with acute or convalescent COVID-19. The V and J genes are TRBV4-1 and TRBJ1-1; D is undetermined. CDR3 nucleotide sequence: TGCGCCAGCAGCCAAGCCCGGACTGAAGCTTTCTTT. Translating it yields CASSQARTEAFF.